Included here is one TCR beta chain sequence, with context. Isolated RNA was reverse transcribed in full, so expressed TCRB transcripts were sequenced. Only in-frame clones appear in the TCRdb table, and some are missing; sequencing was by immunoSEQ multiplex PCR. The table includes over 700,000 clones, 17% detected once. Sorted cells reached over 95% purity in every population. These data come from a study of beta chain features in type 1 diabetes. Germline lookup yields CDR1 ENHRY and CDR2 SYGVKD. V shed 0 bases and J shed 6 bases, with 12 bases lying between them. This CDR3 spans 15 amino acids. The TCR was taken from a woman aged 18-35 years in good health. The sample comprised naive CD4+ T cells from blood. The rearrangement links TRBV10-3 to TRBJ1-5; a possible D gene is TRBD1 (5 bases). CDR3 in DNA: TGTGCCATCAGTGAGTCGGATCGGAGGGGTCAGCCCCAGCATTTT. It yields the protein CAISESDRRGQPQHF.